A single sample gave rise to the 16 T cell receptor beta chains below, sequenced in a study of blood T cell repertoires in COVID-19. Using immunoSEQ multiplex PCR, the repertoire was profiled, and TCRdb retains in-frame clones only, with some absent. This table holds roughly 87,000 clones, 70% to 90% found once. Sequencing was carried out using peripheral blood. The receptors were sampled from a man aged 55-75 years with acute or convalescent COVID-19.

This sequence joins TRBV10-1 and TRBJ1-1; 7 nucleotides agree with TRBD1. Germline V gene lookup returns CDR1 WNHNN and CDR2 SYGVQD (reference sequence). Trimming at V came to 10 bases and at J to 4 bases, leaving 9 bases not matched to a gene. CDR3 length: 13 amino acids. This CDR3 reads CATRQGLGTEAFF. CDR3 nucleotides: TGCGCCACCAGACAGGGTCTAGGCACTGAAGCTTTCTTT.

This chain joins TRBV30 and TRBJ2-5; possible D gene TRBD2, 6 bases. Germline CDR1 and CDR2: GTSNPN and SVGIG (reference sequence). V was trimmed by 5 bases and J by 2 bases, leaving 9 bases between them. This CDR3 region has 12 residues. For the CDR3, the DNA is TGTGCCTGGGTGGGACTTCAAGAGACCCAGTACTTC. Residues: CAWVGLQETQYF. Full variable domain (remainder filled in from reference TRBV30 and TRBJ2-5): SQTIHQWPATLVQPVGSPLSLECTVEGTSNPNLYWYRQAAGRGLQLLFYSVGIGQISSEVPQNLSASRPQDRQFILSSKKLLLSDSGFYLCAWVGLQETQYFGPGTRLLVL.

This sequence joins TRBV18 and TRBJ2-7; D perhaps matches TRBD1 (5 bases). The CDR3 is 15 residues long. V gave up 6 bases and J gave up 4 bases, with 19 bases separating them. The V gene's germline CDR1 is KGHSH and CDR2 LQKENI. The chain's CDR3 is CASSPTGDPNYEQYF. CDR3 sequence (DNA): TGTGCCAGCTCTCCTACAGGAGATCCTAATTACGAGCAGTACTTC. The full variable domain, its missing parts supplied by reference TRBV18 and TRBJ2-7, is NAGVMQNPRHLVRRRGQEARLRCSPMKGHSHVYWYRQLPEEGLKFMVYLQKENIIDESGMPKERFSAEFPKEGPSILRIQQVVRGDSAAYFCASSPTGDPNYEQYFGPGTRLTVT.

The chain links TRBV11-2 to TRBJ2-2, with TRBD2 identical over 12 bases. Germline V CDR1 and CDR2: SGHAT, FQNNGV. The CDR3 extends over 16 amino acids. The junction had 5 bases not matched to a gene; V was cut back by 6 bases and J by 3 bases. Here the CDR3 reads CASRLLAGGDTGELFF. Written as DNA, the CDR3 is TGTGCCAGCAGGCTACTAGCGGGAGGAGACACCGGGGAGCTGTTTTTT.

Only one count was recorded for this clone. The chain couples TRBV12-3 or TRBV12-4 to TRBJ2-3; perhaps TRBD2 as D (6 bases). This CDR3 region has 13 residues. V lost 6 bases and J lost 6, with 13 bases in between. CDR3 residues: CASRNGGSDTQYF. The CDR3 DNA is TGTGCCAGCAGGAACGGGGGATCGGATACGCAGTATTTT.

This clone appeared a few times. This chain uses TRBV25-1 with TRBJ1-5; 8 bases map to TRBD1. The germline V gene has CDR1 MGHDK and CDR2 SYGVNS. The V gene end was trimmed by 5 bases and the J gene end by 6 bases; junction bases not matched to a gene: 9. The CDR3 totals 15 residues. The CDR3 protein is CASSNRTGCFQPQHF. The CDR3 DNA reads as TGTGCCAGCAGTAATAGGACAGGGTGTTTTCAGCCCCAGCATTTT.

The gene calls are TRBV3-1 (or the pseudogene TRBV3-2) and TRBJ1-4; 9 bases map to TRBD1. This CDR3 has 13 amino acids. J lost 7 bases, V lost 4 bases, and 1 base had no gene match. Germline assignment: CDR1 LGHDT and CDR2 YNNKEL (reference sequence). CDR3 bases: TGTGCCAGCAGCCGGGACAGGGTTGAAAAACTGTTTTTT. It is translated as CASSRDRVEKLFF.

This rearrangement joins TRBV5-4 to TRBJ2-5; TRBD2 matches 8 bases. CDR1 and CDR2 from the germline V gene are SGHNT and YYREEE (reference sequence). The V gene end was trimmed by 0 bases and the J gene end by 2 bases; junction bases not matched to a gene: 6. The CDR3 is made up of 16 amino acids. The CDR3, as DNA: TGTGCCAGCAGCTTGGGCCTAGCGGGTGGACAAGAGACCCAGTACTTC. This translates into CASSLGLAGGQETQYF.

The rearrangement uses TRBV3-1 (or the pseudogene TRBV3-2) and TRBJ2-5; 9 bases align to TRBD1. The germline V gene has CDR1 LGHDT and CDR2 YNNKEL (reference sequence). The V and J ends lost 2 bases and 4 bases, in that order; junction bases with no gene match: 2. The CDR3 length is 14 residues. CDR3 loop: CASSQPGQGETQYF. CDR3 DNA: TGTGCCAGCAGCCAACCGGGACAGGGAGAGACCCAGTACTTC.

This chain connects TRBV20-1 to TRBJ1-2, with D unclear. The V end lost 3 bases, the J end lost 5 bases, and 7 bases lay between the germline ends. Per the germline V gene, CDR1 is DFQATT and CDR2 is SNEGSKA (reference sequence). This CDR3 comprises 11 residues. Here the CDR3 DNA reads TGCAGTGCTAGTGGCAGTTATGGCTACACCTTC. Protein: CSASGSYGYTF.

The genes are TRBV12-3 or TRBV12-4 and TRBJ1-3; the D is unclear. CDR3 length: 13 amino acids. V gave up 3 bases and J gave up 4 bases, with 7 bases separating them. The CDR3 protein is CASSFALGNTIYF. The CDR3 coding sequence is TGTGCCAGCAGTTTCGCTCTAGGAAACACCATATATTTT.

The chain carries TRBV6-5 and TRBJ1-5; D might be TRBD1 (6 bases). Germline CDR1 reads MNHEY; CDR2 reads SVGAGI. V was trimmed by 4 bases and J by 2 bases, leaving 9 bases between them. This CDR3 spans 14 amino acids. This chain's CDR3 is CASSLGHRNQPQHF. CDR3 DNA sequence: TGTGCCAGCAGTTTGGGACATCGCAATCAGCCCCAGCATTTT.

This chain connects TRBV11-3 to TRBJ2-3; D is possibly TRBD1 (6 bases). Germline loops: CDR1 SGHNT, CDR2 YENEEA. V shed 1 base and J shed 5 bases, with 16 bases lying between them. This CDR3 has 16 amino acids. CDR3 in amino acids: CASSLGNGLRGDTQYF. The CDR3 DNA reads TGTGCCAGCAGCTTAGGAAACGGTCTCAGGGGAGATACGCAGTATTTT.

The chain recombines TRBV3-1 (or the pseudogene TRBV3-2) with TRBJ1-1; no firm D call. This CDR3 is built from 12 residues. CDR1 LGHDT and CDR2 YNNKEL come from the germline V gene (reference sequence). V was cut by 1 base and J by 4 bases, with 4 bases left in between. CDR3 sequence: CASSQARTEAFF. The CDR3 DNA reads as TGTGCCAGCAGCCAAGCCCGCACTGAAGCTTTCTTT.

The rearrangement uses TRBV21-1 and TRBJ2-7; TRBD1 was called by the table and not checked on the DNA. TRBV21-1 is reported as a pseudogene. This CDR3 is 14 amino acids long. The CDR3 here is CASSKIVRAYEQYF. CDR3 nucleotides: TGTGCCAGCAGCAAGATTGTCAGGGCCTACGAGCAGTACTTC.

This chain links TRBV18 with TRBJ2-1; 10 nucleotides align to TRBD2. The CDR3 runs 19 residues. Germline V gene data show CDR1 as KGHSH and CDR2 as LQKENI. Germline trimming cut 3 bases from V and 3 bases from J; bases unmatched to any gene: 14. CDR3 amino acids: CASSPPVTQREGHYNEQFF. The CDR3 DNA reads as TGTGCCAGCTCACCTCCCGTTACTCAGCGGGAGGGTCACTACAATGAGCAGTTCTTC.